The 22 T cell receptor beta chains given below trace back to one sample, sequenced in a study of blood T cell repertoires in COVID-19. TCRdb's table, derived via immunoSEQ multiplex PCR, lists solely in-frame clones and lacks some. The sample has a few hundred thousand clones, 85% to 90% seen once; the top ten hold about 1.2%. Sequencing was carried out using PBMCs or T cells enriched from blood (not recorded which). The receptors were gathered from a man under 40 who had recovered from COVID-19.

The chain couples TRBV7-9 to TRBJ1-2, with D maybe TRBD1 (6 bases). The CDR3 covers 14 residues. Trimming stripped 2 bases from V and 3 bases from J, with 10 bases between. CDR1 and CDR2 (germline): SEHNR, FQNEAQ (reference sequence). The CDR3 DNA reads TGTGCCAGCAGCTTAATAGGGGGGGACTATGGCTACACCTTC. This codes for CASSLIGGDYGYTF. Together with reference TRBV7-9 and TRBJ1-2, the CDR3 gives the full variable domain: DTGVSQNPRHKITKRGQNVTFRCDPISEHNRLYWYRQTLGQGPEFLTYFQNEAQLEKSRLLSDRFSAERPKGSFSTLEIQRTEQGDSAMYLCASSLIGGDYGYTFGSGTRLTVV.

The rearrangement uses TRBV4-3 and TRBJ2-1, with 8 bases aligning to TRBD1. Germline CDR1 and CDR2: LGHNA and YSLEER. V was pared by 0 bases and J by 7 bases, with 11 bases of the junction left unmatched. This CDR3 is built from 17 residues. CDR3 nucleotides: TGCGCCAGCAGCCAAGATATGGAGCAGGGGGCAGGGAATGAGCAGTTCTTC. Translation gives CASSQDMEQGAGNEQFF.

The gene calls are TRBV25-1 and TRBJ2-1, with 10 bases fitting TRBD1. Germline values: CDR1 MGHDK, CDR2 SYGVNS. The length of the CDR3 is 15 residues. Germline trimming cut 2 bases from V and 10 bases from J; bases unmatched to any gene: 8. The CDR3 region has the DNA TGTGCCAGCAGTGAACCCGGGACAGGGGTCGACGAGCAGTTCTTC. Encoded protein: CASSEPGTGVDEQFF. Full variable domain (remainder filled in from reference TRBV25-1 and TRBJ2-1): EADIYQTPRYLVIGTGKKITLECSQTMGHDKMYWYQQDPGMELHLIHYSYGVNSTEKGDLSSESTVSRIRTEHFPLTLESARPSHTSQYLCASSEPGTGVDEQFFGPGTRLTVL.

This CDR3 is CASSLDRLSKQQYF. CDR3 nucleotide sequence: TGTGCCAGCAGCTTAGACCGATTAAGCAAACAGCAGTACTTC. V gene TRBV11-2 combines with J gene TRBJ2-7; D not resolved. CDR1 SGHAT and CDR2 FQNNGV come from the germline V gene. The V and J ends lost 0 bases and 8 bases respectively, with 14 bases between them. This CDR3 is built from 14 residues. Together with reference TRBV11-2 and TRBJ2-7, the CDR3 gives the full variable domain: EAGVAQSPRYKIIEKRQSVAFWCNPISGHATLYWYQQILGQGPKLLIQFQNNGVVDDSQLPKDRFSAERLKGVDSTLKIQPAKLEDSAVYLCASSLDRLSKQQYFGPGTRLTVT.

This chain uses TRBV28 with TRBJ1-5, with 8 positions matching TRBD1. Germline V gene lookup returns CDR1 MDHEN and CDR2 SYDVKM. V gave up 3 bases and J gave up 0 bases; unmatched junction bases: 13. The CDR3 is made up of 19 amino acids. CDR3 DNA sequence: TGTGCCAGCAGTTTTAGTAGGACAGGGTCGGTGCATAGCAATCAGCCCCAGCATTTT. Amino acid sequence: CASSFSRTGSVHSNQPQHF.

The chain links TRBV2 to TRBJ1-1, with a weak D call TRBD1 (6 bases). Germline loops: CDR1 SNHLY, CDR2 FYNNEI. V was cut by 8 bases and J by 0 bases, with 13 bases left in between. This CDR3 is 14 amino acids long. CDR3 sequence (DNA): TGTGCCAGCGCCCGGACAGTGCTGAACACTGAAGCTTTCTTT. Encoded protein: CASARTVLNTEAFF.

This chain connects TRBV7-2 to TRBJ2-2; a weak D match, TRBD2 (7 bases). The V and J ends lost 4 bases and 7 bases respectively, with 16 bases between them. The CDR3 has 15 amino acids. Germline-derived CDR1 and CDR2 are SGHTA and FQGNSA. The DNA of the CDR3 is TGTGCCAGCAGCTCCCAGGGGAGGGGGATCGGGGAGCTGTTTTTT. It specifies CASSSQGRGIGELFF.

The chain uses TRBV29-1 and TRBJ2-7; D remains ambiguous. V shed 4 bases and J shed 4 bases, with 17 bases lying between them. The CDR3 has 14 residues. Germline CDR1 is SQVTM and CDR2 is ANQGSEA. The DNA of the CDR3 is TGCAGCGTTGTTATTGGGCTCCCCCCGTACGAGCAGTACTTC. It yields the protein CSVVIGLPPYEQYF.

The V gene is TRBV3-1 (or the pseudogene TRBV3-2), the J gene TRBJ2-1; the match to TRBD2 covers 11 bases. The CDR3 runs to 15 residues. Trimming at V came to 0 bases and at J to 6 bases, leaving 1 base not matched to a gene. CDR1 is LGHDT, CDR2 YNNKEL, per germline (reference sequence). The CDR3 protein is CASSQDSGRVNEQFF. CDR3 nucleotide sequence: TGTGCCAGCAGCCAAGATAGCGGGAGGGTCAATGAGCAGTTCTTC.

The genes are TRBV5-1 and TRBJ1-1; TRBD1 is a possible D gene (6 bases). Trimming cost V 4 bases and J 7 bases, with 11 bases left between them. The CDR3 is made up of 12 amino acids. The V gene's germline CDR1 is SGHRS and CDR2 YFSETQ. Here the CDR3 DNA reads TGCGCCAGCAGCGGCGACAGGAATGAAGCTTTCTTT. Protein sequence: CASSGDRNEAFF.

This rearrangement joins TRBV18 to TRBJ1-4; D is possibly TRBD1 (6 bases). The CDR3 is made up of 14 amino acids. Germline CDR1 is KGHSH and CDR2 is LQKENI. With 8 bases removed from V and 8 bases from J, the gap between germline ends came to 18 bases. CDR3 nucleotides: TGTGCCAGCACTACAATGCCAGGGGACGAAAAACTGTTTTTT. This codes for CASTTMPGDEKLFF.

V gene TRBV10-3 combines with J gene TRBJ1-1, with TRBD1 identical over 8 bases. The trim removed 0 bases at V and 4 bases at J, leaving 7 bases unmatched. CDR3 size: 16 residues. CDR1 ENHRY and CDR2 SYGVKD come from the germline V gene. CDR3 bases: TGTGCCATCAGTGAGTCGGACAGGGTCGAAGGCACTGAAGCTTTCTTT. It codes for CAISESDRVEGTEAFF.

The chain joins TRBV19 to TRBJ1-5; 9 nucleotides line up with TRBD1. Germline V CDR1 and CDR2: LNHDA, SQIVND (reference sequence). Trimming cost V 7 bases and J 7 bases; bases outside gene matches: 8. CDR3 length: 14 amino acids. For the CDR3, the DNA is TGTGCCAGTAACCAACAGGGGGCCCGGCAGCCCCAGCATTTT. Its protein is CASNQQGARQPQHF.

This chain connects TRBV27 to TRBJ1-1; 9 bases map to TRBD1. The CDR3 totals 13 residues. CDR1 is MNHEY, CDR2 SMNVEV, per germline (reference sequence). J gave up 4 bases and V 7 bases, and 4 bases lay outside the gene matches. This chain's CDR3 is CASTETGGTEAFF. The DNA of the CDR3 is TGTGCCAGCACCGAGACAGGGGGCACTGAAGCTTTCTTT.

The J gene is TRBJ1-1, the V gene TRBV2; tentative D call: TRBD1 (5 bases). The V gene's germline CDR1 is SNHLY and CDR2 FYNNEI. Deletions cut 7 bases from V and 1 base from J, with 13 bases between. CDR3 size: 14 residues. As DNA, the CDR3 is TGTGCCAGCATTCCGACAGAATCGAACACTGAAGCTTTCTTT. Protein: CASIPTESNTEAFF.

CDR3 in DNA: TGCGCCAGCAGTGAGTCGCTGACCTCGACAGGGACCTACGAGCAGTACTTC. This encodes CASSESLTSTGTYEQYF. V usage is TRBV10-2 and J usage is TRBJ2-7; 7 bases line up with TRBD1. The length of the CDR3 is 17 residues. Germline V gene sequence: CDR1 WSHSY, CDR2 SAAADI. Losses at the gene ends were 0 bases for V and 2 bases for J; bases not matched to a gene: 10.

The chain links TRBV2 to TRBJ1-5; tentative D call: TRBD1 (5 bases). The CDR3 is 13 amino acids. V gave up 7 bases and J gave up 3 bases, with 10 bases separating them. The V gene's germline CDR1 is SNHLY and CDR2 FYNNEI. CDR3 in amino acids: CASKGRINQPQHF. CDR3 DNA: TGTGCCAGCAAGGGGCGGATCAATCAGCCCCAGCATTTT.

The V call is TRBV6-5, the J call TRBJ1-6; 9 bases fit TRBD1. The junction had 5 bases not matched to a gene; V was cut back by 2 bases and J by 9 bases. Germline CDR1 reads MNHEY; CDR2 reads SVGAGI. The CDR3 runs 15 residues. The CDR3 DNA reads TGTGCCAGCAGTTACGGAACAGGGGGCAGTTCACCCCTCCACTTT. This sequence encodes CASSYGTGGSSPLHF.

The CDR3 here is CASSQDSGTGGITGELFF. The CDR3 coding sequence is TGTGCCAGCAGCCAAGATTCGGGGACAGGGGGAATCACCGGGGAGCTGTTTTTT. This chain joins TRBV3-1 (or the pseudogene TRBV3-2) and TRBJ2-2; 11 positions agree with TRBD1. Germline V CDR1 and CDR2: LGHDT, YNNKEL (reference sequence). The CDR3 has 18 amino acids. V gave up 0 bases and J gave up 4 bases; unmatched junction bases: 7.

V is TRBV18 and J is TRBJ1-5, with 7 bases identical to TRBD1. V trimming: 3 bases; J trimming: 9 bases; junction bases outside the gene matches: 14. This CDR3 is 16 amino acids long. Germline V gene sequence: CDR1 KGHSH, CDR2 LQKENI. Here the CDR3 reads CASSPLRDSASWPQHF. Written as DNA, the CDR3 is TGTGCCAGCTCACCCCTTAGGGACAGCGCTTCCTGGCCCCAGCATTTT.

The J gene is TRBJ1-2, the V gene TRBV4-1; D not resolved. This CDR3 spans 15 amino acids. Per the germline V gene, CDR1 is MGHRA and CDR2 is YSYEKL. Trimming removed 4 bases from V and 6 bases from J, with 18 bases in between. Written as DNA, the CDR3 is TGCGCCAGCAGCCCCTGGGGAGAAGGGCGGAATGGCTACACCTTC. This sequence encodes CASSPWGEGRNGYTF.

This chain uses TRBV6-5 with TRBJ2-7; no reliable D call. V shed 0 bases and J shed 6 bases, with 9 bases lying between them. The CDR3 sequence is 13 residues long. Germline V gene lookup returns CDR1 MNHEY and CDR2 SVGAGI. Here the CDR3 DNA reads TGTGCCAGCAGTTACTCGCCCAGAGGCGAGCAGTACTTC. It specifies CASSYSPRGEQYF.